The TCR beta chain under discussion was sequenced for a study of T cells expressing NK-cell markers. CDR1 is SGHKS, CDR2 YYEKEE, per germline (reference sequence). This CDR3 is 16 amino acids long. TCRdb re-analyzed the 5' RACE reads; it lists each CDR3 protein once, without DNA. The sample data list 350,000 to 450,000 distinct CDR3 sequences. The source is a man aged 18 to 69 in good health. The V call is TRBV5-5, the J call TRBJ2-3; the D call from TCRdb, TRBD2, cannot be confirmed without DNA. The material sequenced was blood T cells: a sorted CD56 or NKG2C T cell subset, CD4+ or CD8+ T cells, or bulk PBMC T cells (not recorded which). This CDR3 is CASRATSGGIGDTQYF.